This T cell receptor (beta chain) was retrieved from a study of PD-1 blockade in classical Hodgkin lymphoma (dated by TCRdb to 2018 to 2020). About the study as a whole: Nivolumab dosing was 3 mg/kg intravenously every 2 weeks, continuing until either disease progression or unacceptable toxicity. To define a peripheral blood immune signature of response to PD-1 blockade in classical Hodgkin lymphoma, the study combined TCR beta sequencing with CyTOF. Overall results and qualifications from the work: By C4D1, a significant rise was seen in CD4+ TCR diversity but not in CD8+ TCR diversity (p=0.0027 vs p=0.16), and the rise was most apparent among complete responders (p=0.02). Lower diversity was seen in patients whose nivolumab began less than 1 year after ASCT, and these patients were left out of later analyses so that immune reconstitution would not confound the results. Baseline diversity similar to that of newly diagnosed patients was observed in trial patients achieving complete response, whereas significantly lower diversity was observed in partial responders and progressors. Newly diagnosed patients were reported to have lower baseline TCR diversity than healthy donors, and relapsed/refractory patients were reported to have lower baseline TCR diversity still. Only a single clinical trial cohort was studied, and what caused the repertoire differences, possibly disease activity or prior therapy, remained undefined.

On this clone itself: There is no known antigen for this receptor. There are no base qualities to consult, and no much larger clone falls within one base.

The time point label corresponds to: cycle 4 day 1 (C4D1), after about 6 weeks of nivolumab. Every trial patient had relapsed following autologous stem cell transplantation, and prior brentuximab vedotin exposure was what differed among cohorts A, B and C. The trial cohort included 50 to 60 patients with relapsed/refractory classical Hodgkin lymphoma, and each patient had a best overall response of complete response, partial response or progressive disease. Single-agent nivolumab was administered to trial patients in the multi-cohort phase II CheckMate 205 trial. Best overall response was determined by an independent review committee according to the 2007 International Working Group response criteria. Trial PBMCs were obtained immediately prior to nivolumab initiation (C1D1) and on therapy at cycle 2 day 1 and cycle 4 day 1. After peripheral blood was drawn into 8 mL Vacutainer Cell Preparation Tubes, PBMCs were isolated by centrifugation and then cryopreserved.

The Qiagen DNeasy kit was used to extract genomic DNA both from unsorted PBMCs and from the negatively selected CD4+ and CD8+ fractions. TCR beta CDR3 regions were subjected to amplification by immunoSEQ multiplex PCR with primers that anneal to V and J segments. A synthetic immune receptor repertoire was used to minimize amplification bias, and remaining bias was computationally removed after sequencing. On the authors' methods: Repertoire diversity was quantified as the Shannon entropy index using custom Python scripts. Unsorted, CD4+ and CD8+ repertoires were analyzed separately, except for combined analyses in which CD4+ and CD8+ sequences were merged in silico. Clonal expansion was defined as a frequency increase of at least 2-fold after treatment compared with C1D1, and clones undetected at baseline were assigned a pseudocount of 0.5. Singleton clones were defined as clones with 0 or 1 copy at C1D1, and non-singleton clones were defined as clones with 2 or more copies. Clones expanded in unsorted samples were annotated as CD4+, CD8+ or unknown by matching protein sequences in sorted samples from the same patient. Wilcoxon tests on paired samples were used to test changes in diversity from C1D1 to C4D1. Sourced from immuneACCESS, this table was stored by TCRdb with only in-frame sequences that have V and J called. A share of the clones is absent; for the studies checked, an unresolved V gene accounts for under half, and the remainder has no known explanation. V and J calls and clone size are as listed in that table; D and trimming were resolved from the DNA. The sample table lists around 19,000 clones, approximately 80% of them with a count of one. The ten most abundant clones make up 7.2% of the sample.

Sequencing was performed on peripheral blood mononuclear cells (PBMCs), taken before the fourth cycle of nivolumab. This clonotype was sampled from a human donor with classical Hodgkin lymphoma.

The CDR3 protein sequence reads: CASSYARTYNEQFF. The bases are TGTGCCAGCAGTTATGCCAGGACCTACAATGAGCAGTTCTTC. The chain uses TRBV2 and TRBJ2-1; too little of a D gene remains to name it. The germline V gene provides CDR1 SNHLY and CDR2 FYNNEI. The CDR3 runs 14 amino acids, cysteine and phenylalanine included. Only the CDR3 DNA is retained, 42 bases long and in frame from the first base. V is reduced by 5 bases and J by 2 bases, leaving a spacing of 10 bases between them.